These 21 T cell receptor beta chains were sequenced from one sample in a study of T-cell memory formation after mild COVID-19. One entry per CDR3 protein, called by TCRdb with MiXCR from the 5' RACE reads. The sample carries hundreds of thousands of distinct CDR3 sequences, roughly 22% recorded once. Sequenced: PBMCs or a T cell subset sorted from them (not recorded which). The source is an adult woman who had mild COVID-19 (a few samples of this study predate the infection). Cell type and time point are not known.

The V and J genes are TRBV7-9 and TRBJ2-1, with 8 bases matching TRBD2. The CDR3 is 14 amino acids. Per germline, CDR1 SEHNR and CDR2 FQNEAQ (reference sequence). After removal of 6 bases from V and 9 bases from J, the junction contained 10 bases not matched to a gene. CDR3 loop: CASSSGTRWGEQFF. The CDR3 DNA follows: TGTGCCAGCAGTTCCGGGACTAGGTGGGGTGAGCAGTTCTTC.

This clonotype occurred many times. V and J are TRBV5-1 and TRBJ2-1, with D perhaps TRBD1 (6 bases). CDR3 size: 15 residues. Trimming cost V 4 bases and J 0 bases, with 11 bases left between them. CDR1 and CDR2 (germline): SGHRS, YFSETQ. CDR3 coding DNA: TGCGCCAGCAGCCCAGGGGAGAGCTCCTACAATGAGCAGTTCTTC. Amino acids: CASSPGESSYNEQFF.

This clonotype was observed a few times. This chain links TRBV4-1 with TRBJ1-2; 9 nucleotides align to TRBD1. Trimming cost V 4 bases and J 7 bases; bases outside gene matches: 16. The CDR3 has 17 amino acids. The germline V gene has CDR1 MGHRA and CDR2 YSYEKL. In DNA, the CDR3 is TGCGCCAGCAGCCCCGTCCCGGGACAGGGATCGCGTATTGGCTACACCTTC. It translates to CASSPVPGQGSRIGYTF.

CDR3 in DNA: TGTGCCAGCAGTTACTCGGGCGAACAGCCCCAGCATTTT. Its translation is CASSYSGEQPQHF. The rearrangement joins TRBV6-5 to TRBJ1-5, with D unresolved. V gave up 0 bases and J gave up 7 bases, with 7 bases separating them. The germline V gene encodes CDR1 MNHEY and CDR2 SVGAGI. The CDR3 totals 13 residues.

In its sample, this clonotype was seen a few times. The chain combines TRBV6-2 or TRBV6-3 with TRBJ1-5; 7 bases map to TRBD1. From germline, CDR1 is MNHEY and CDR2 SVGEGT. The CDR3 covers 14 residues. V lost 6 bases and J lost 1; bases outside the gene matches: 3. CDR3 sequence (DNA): TGTGCCAGCAGCAAGACAGGGAGCAATCAGCCCCAGCATTTT. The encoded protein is CASSKTGSNQPQHF.

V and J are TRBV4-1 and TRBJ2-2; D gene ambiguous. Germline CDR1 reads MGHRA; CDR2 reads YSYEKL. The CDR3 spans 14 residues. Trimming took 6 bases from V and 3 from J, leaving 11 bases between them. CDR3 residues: CASRLYGDTGELFF. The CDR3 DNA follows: TGCGCCAGCAGATTATATGGGGACACCGGGGAGCTGTTTTTT.

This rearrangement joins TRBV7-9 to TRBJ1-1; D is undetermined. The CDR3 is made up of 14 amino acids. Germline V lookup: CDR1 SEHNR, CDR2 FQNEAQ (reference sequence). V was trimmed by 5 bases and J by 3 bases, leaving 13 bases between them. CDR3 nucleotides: TGTGCCAGCAGCCTATTTCAGGATTACACTGAAGCTTTCTTT. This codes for CASSLFQDYTEAFF.

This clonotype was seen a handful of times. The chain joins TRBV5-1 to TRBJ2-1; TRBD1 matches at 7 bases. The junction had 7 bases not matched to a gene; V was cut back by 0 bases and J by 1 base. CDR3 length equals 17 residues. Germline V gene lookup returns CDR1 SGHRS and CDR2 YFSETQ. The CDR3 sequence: CASSLAPGTASYNEQFF. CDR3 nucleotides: TGCGCCAGCAGCTTGGCCCCCGGGACAGCATCCTACAATGAGCAGTTCTTC.

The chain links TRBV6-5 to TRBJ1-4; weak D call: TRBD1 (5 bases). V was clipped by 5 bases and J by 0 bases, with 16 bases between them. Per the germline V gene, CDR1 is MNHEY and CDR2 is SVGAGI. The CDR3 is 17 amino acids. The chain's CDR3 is CASSTLTDATTNEKLFF. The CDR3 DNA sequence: TGTGCCAGCAGTACACTGACAGACGCAACAACTAATGAAAAACTGTTTTTT.

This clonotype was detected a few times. The CDR3 bases are TGCGCCAGCAGCCTAGCACCGGGACAACCCAACGAGCAGTACTTC. Translating it yields CASSLAPGQPNEQYF. This chain joins TRBV5-1 and TRBJ2-7; tentatively, D is TRBD1 (6 bases). From germline, CDR1 is SGHRS and CDR2 YFSETQ. V was shortened by 4 bases and J by 5 bases, with 19 bases between the two germline ends. The CDR3 has 15 amino acids.

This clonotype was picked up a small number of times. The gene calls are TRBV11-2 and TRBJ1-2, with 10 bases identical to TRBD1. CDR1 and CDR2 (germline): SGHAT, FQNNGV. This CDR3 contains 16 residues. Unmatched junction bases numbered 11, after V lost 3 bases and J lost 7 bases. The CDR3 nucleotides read TGTGCCAGCAGCTTCGGAAAGGACAGGGGGAAGGCTGGCTACACCTTC. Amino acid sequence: CASSFGKDRGKAGYTF.

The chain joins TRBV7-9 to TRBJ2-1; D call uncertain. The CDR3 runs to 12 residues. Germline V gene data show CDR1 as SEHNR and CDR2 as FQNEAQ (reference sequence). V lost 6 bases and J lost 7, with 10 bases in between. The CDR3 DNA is TGTGCCAGCAGTATTAGTACAAATGAGCAGTTCTTC. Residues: CASSISTNEQFF.

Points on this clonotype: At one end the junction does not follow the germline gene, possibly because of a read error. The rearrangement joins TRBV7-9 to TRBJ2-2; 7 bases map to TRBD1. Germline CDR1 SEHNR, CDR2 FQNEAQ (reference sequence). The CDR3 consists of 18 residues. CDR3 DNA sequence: TGTGCCAGCAGCCACACACAACACAGGGGAGCGAATACCGGGGAGCTGTTTTTT. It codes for CASSHTQHRGANTGELFF.

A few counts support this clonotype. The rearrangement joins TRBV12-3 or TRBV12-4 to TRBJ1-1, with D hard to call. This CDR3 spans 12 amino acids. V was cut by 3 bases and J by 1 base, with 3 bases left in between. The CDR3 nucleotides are TGTGCCAGCAGTTTTACGAACACTGAAGCTTTCTTT. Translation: CASSFTNTEAFF.

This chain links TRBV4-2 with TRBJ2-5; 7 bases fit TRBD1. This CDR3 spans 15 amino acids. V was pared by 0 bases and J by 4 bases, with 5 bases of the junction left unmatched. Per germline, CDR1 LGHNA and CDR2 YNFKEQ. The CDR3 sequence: CASSQDQTGRETQYF. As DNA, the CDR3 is TGTGCCAGCAGCCAAGATCAGACAGGGAGAGAGACCCAGTACTTC.

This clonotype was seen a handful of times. The CDR3 spells CASTGTPGTDTQYF. The CDR3 region has the DNA TGTGCCAGCACCGGGACGCCGGGCACAGATACGCAGTATTTT. The chain recombines TRBV12-3 or TRBV12-4 with TRBJ2-3; TRBD1 or TRBD2 may be the D gene (5 bases each). The CDR3 contains 14 residues. V was clipped by 7 bases and J by 1 base, with 12 bases between them.

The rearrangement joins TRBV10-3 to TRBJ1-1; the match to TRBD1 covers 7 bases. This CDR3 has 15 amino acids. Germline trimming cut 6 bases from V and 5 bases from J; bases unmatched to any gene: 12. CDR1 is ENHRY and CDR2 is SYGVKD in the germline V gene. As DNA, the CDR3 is TGTGCCATCAGGGGGTACTGGGACAGCGGTACTGAAGCTTTCTTT. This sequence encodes CAIRGYWDSGTEAFF.

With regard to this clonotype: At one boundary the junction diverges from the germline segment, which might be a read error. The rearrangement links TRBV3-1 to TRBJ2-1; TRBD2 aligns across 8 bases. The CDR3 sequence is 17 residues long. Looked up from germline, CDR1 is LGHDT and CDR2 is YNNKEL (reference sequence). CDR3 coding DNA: TGTGCCAGCTGCCAAGATGGGCTAGCGGGTTACTACAATGAGCAGTTCTTC. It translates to CASCQDGLAGYYNEQFF.

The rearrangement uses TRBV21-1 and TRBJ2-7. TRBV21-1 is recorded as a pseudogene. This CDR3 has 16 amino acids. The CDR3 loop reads CASSKVGTESSYEQYF. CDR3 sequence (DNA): TGTGCCAGCAGCAAAGTAGGTACAGAAAGTTCCTACGAGCAGTACTTC.

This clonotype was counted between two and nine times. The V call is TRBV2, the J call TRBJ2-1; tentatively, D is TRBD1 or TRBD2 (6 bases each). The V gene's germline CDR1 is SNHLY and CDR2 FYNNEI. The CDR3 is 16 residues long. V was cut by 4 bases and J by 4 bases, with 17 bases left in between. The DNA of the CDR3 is TGTGCCAGCAGTGCCCCGGTTGGAGGGGGGTACAATGAGCAGTTCTTC. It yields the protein CASSAPVGGGYNEQFF.

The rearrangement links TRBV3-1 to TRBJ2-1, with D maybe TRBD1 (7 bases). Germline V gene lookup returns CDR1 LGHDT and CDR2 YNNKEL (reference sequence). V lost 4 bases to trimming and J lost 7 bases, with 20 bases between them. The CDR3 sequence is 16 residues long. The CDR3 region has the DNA TGTGCCAGCAGCCCCCGCGGAGGGGGCATGTTAAATGAGCAGTTCTTC. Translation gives CASSPRGGGMLNEQFF.